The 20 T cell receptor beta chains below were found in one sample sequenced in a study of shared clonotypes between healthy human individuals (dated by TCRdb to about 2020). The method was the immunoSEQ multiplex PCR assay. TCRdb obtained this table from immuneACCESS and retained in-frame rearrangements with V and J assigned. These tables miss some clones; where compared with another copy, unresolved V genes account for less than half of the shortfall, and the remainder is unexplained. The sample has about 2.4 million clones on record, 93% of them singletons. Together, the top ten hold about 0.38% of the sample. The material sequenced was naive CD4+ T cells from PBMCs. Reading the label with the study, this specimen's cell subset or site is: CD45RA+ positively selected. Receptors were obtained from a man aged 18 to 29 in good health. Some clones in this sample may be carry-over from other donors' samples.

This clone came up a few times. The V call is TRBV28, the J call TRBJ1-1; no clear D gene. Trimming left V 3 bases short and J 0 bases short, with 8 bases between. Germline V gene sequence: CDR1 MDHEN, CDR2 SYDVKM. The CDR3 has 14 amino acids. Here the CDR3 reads CASSFWPMNTEAFF. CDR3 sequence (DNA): TGTGCCAGCAGTTTTTGGCCCATGAACACTGAAGCTTTCTTT. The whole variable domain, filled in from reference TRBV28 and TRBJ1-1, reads DVKVTQSSRYLVKRTGEKVFLECVQDMDHENMFWYRQDPGLGLRLIYFSYDVKMKEKGDIPEGYSVSREKKERFSLILESASTNQTSMYLCASSFWPMNTEAFFGQGTRLTVV.

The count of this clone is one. CDR3 residues: CASSLNSGIPTDTQYF. Written as DNA, the CDR3 is TGTGCCAGCAGCCTTAATAGCGGGATACCGACAGATACGCAGTATTTT. The V call is TRBV11-3, the J call TRBJ2-3, with 8 bases identical to TRBD2. The CDR3 loop spans 16 amino acids. J lost 3 bases, V lost 5 bases, and 10 bases had no gene match. Germline V gene lookup returns CDR1 SGHNT and CDR2 YENEEA.

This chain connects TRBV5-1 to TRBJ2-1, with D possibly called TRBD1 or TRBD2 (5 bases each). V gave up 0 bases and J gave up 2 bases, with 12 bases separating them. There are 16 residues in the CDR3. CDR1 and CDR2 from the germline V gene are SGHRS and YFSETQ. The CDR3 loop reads CASSLEPGPTYNEQFF. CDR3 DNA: TGCGCCAGCAGCTTGGAACCGGGACCAACCTACAATGAGCAGTTCTTC.

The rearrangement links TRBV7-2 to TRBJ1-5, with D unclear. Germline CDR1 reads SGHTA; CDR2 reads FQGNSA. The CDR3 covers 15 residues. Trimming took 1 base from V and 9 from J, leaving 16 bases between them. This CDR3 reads CASSLGWSGSGPQHF. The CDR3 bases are TGTGCCAGCAGCTTAGGATGGTCGGGGTCCGGGCCCCAGCATTTT. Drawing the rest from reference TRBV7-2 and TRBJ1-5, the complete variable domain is GAGVSQSPSNKVTEKGKDVELRCDPISGHTALYWYRQSLGQGLEFLIYFQGNSAPDKSGLPSDRFSAERTGGSVSTLTIQRTQQEDSAVYLCASSLGWSGSGPQHFGDGTRLSIL.

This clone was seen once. As DNA, the CDR3 is TGTGCCAGCAGCTTTAGAAGCGAGCAGTACTTC. The encoded protein is CASSFRSEQYF. V is TRBV7-6 and J is TRBJ2-7; D call uncertain. CDR3 length equals 11 residues. V gave up 3 bases and J gave up 6 bases, with 6 bases separating them. In germline, CDR1 is SGHVS, CDR2 FNYEAQ.

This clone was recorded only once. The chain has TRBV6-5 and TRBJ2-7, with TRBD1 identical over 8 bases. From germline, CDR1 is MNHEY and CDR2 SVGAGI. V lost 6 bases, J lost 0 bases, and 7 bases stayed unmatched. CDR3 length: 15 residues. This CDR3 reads CASRLNTGGSYEQYF. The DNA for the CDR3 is TGTGCCAGCAGGCTAAATACAGGGGGCTCCTACGAGCAGTACTTC.

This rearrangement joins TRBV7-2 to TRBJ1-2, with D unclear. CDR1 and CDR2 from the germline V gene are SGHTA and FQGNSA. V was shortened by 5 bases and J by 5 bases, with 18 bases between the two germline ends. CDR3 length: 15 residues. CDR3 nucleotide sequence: TGTGCCAGCAGCGCGCTAGGTCGGGTTGGGTATGGCTACACCTTC. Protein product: CASSALGRVGYGYTF. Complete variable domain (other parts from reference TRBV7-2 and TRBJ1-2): GAGVSQSPSNKVTEKGKDVELRCDPISGHTALYWYRQSLGQGLEFLIYFQGNSAPDKSGLPSDRFSAERTGGSVSTLTIQRTQQEDSAVYLCASSALGRVGYGYTFGSGTRLTVV.

The CDR3 here is CASRDEYGYTF. Written as DNA, the CDR3 is TGTGCCAGCAGGGATGAATATGGCTACACCTTC. The chain carries TRBV6-1 and TRBJ1-2; D is unclear. Trimming removed 6 bases from V and 5 bases from J, with 7 bases in between. The length of the CDR3 is 11 residues. CDR1 is MNHNS and CDR2 is SASEGT in the germline V gene.

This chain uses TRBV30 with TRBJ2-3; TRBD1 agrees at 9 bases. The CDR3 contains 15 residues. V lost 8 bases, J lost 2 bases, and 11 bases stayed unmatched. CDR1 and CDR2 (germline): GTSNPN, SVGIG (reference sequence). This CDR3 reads CATRPTGGPTDTQYF. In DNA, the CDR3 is TGTGCCACCCGACCGACAGGGGGACCCACAGATACGCAGTATTTT.

The CDR3: CASSSEAGNTEAFF. CDR3 nucleotide sequence: TGTGCCAGTAGTTCTGAAGCGGGGAACACTGAAGCTTTCTTT. J is TRBJ1-1 and V is TRBV19; D is unclear. Germline-derived CDR1 and CDR2 are LNHDA and SQIVND (reference sequence). The CDR3 runs to 14 residues. Trimming left V 5 bases short and J 1 base short, with 11 bases between.

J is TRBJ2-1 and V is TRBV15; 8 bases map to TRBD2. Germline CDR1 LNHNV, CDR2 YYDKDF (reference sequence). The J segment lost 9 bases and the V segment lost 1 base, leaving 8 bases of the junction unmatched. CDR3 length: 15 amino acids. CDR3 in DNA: TGTGCCACCAGCAGAGGGGTTAGCGGGGAGGGTGAGCAGTTCTTC. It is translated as CATSRGVSGEGEQFF.

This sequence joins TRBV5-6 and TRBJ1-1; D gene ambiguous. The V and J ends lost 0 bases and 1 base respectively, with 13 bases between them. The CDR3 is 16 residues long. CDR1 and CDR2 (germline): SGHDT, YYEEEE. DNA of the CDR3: TGTGCCAGCAGCTTGGCCAAAGGACGAAGGAACACTGAAGCTTTCTTT. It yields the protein CASSLAKGRRNTEAFF. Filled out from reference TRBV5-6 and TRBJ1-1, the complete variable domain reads DAGVTQSPTHLIKTRGQQVTLRCSPKSGHDTVSWYQQALGQGPQFIFQYYEEEERQRGNFPDRFSGHQFPNYSSELNVNALLLGDSALYLCASSLAKGRRNTEAFFGQGTRLTVV.

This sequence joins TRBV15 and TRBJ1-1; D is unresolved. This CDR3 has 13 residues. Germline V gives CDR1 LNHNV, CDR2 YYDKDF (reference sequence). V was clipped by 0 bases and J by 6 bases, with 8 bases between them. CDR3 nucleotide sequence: TGTGCCACCAGCAGAGAGGGAAAGGCTGAAGCTTTCTTT. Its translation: CATSREGKAEAFF.

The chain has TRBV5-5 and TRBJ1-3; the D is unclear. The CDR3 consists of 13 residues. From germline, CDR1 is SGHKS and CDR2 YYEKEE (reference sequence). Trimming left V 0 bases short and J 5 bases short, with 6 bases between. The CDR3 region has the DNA TGTGCCAGCAGCTTGGTCAGCCGAAACACCATATATTTT. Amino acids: CASSLVSRNTIYF.

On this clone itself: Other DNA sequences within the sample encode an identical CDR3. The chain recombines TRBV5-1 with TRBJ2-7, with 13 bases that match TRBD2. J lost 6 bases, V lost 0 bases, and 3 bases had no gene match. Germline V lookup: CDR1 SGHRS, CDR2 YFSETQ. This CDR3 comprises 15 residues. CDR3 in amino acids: CASSLGTSGRGEQYF. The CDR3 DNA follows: TGCGCCAGCAGCTTGGGGACTAGCGGGAGAGGCGAGCAGTACTTC.

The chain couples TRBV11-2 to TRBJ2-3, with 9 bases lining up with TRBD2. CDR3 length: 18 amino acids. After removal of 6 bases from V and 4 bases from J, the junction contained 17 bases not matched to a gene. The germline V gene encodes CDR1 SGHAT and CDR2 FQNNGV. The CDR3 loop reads CASRKWAPIAGDPDTQYF. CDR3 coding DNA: TGTGCCAGCAGGAAATGGGCCCCCATAGCGGGAGACCCAGATACGCAGTATTTT.

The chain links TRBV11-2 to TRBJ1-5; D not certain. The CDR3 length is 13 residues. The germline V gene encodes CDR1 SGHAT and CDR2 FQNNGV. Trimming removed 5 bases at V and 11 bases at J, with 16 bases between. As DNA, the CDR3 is TGTGCCAGCAGCGCGGACTTAAACTCGGCCCAGCATTTT. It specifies CASSADLNSAQHF.

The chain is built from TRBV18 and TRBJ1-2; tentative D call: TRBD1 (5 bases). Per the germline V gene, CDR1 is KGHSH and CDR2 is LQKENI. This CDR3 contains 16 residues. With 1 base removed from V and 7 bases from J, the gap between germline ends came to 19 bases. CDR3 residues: CASSPQGSSQVGGYTF. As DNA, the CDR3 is TGTGCCAGCTCACCACAGGGGTCGAGTCAAGTTGGTGGCTACACCTTC.

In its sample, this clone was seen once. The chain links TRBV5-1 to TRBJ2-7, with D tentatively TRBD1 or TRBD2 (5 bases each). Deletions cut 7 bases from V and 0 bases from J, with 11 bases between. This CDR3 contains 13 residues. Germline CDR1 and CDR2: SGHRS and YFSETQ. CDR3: CASGDGASYEQYF. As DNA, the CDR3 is TGCGCCAGCGGGGACGGGGCCTCCTACGAGCAGTACTTC.

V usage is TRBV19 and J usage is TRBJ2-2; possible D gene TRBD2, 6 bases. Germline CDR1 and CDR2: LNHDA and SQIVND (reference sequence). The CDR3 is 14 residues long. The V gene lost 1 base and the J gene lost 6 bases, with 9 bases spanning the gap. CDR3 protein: CASSIGGGSGELFF. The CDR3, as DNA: TGTGCCAGTAGTATAGGAGGAGGGTCCGGGGAGCTGTTTTTT.